This is a list of T cell receptor beta chains from one sample in a study of cytomegalovirus exposure and HLA in healthy donors. Here immunoSEQ multiplex PCR was the method, and the copy in TCRdb shows in-frame clones only, minus some. The top ten clones hold around 1.7% of a sample with 250,000 or so clones, about 90% of them seen once. The sequencing sample was made of PBMCs. The receptors come from a girl aged 2-10 years in good health and CMV-seronegative. CDR3s include the opening cysteine and the closing phenylalanine or tryptophan. A D gene is named only where the DNA matches it firmly. Clone size is shown for a subset of rows, as once, few, many or a class of expanded clone.

>NA|TRBV30|TRBJ1-2|NA
CAWSTAIPGGYGYTF
TGTGCCTGGAGTACAGCGATCCCGGGAGGCTATGGCTACACCTTC
>NA|TRBV7-9|TRBJ1-1|NA
CSSSLVAHVRNTEAFF
TGTTCCAGCAGCTTAGTGGCCCACGTAAGGAACACTGAAGCTTTCTTT
>NA|TRBV7-8|TRBJ2-3|NA
CASSSGRDSARGDTQYF
TGTGCCAGCAGCTCCGGCCGGGACAGCGCTCGGGGGGATACGCAGTATTTT
>NA|TRBV7-9|TRBJ2-7|NA
CASSFWYTYEQYF
TGTGCCAGCAGCTTTTGGTACACCTACGAGCAGTACTTC
>TRBD2|TRBV7-6|TRBJ2-1|NA
CASSFPRLDTSGRARSYNEQFF
TGTGCCAGCAGCTTCCCCCGACTAGATACTAGCGGGAGGGCTAGGTCCTACAATGAGCAGTTCTTC
>NA|TRBV7-9|TRBJ2-3|NA
CASSLAGSGITDTQYF
TGTGCCAGCAGCTTAGCGGGATCGGGAATAACAGATACGCAGTATTTT
>NA|TRBV6-5|TRBJ1-5|NA
CASSSGQINQPQHF
TGTGCCAGCAGTTCCGGACAAATAAATCAGCCCCAGCATTTT
>TRBD1|TRBV11-3|TRBJ1-6|NA
CASSHTGGSPLHF
TGTGCCAGCAGCCATACAGGGGGATCACCCCTCCACTTT
>TRBD2|TRBV5-1|TRBJ2-5|NA
CASSLLGRADETQYF
TGCGCCAGCAGCCTACTCGGGAGGGCCGACGAGACCCAGTACTTC
>NA|TRBV6-5|TRBJ1-2|NA
CASSYSSRGHYGYTF
TGTGCCAGCAGTTACTCGTCGCGGGGCCACTATGGCTACACCTTC
>NA|TRBV10-1|TRBJ1-1|NA
CASSESASWSRTEAFF
TGCGCCAGCAGTGAGTCCGCGAGTTGGTCGAGGACTGAAGCTTTCTTT
>NA|TRBV9|TRBJ2-2|NA
CASSPEFGGATGELFF
TGTGCCAGCAGCCCCGAGTTTGGCGGGGCCACCGGGGAGCTGTTTTTT
>TRBD2|TRBV9|TRBJ2-1|NA
CASSVVAGGNNEQFF
TGTGCCAGCAGCGTAGTTGCGGGGGGGAACAATGAGCAGTTCTTC
>NA|TRBV27|TRBJ1-1|NA
CASSSRQQKTEAFF
TGTGCCAGCAGTTCCCGACAGCAAAAGACTGAAGCTTTCTTT
>NA|TRBV6-5|TRBJ1-1|NA
CASSYTRTDLLTEAFF
TGTGCCAGCAGTTACACTAGGACCGACCTCCTCACTGAAGCTTTCTTT
>NA|TRBV5-5|TRBJ2-7|few
CASSLRTEYEQYF
TGTGCCAGCAGCCTAAGGACAGAATACGAGCAGTACTTC
>TRBD2|TRBV27|TRBJ2-7|NA
CASSPPQLAGGVYEQYF
TGTGCCAGCAGTCCTCCCCAACTAGCGGGAGGGGTCTACGAGCAGTACTTC
>TRBD2|TRBV15|TRBJ2-1|NA
CATSSWGERDFYNEQFF
TGTGCCACCAGCAGCTGGGGGGAGCGGGACTTCTACAATGAGCAGTTCTTC
>TRBD1|TRBV19|TRBJ1-5|NA
CASSIRPSRTGSHNQPQHF
TGTGCCAGTAGTATAAGGCCAAGCCGGACAGGGTCGCATAATCAGCCCCAGCATTTT
>TRBD2|TRBV10-2|TRBJ2-3|NA
CASELGGKGGTQYF
TGCGCCAGCGAACTCGGGGGGAAGGGTGGTACGCAGTATTTT
>NA|TRBV27|TRBJ2-2|NA
CASSRSGANTGELFF
TGTGCCAGCAGCCGATCCGGGGCGAACACCGGGGAGCTGTTTTTT
>NA|TRBV23-1|TRBJ1-6|NA
CASSQPYPAGPDYESYNSPLHF
TGCGCCAGCAGTCAACCCTATCCGGCGGGCCCGGACTATGAGTCCTATAATTCACCCCTCCACTTT
>TRBD1|TRBV5-1|TRBJ2-2|NA
CASSPWGPNRGQGDTGELFF
TGCGCCAGCAGCCCGTGGGGGCCCAATCGGGGACAGGGTGACACCGGGGAGCTGTTTTTT
>NA|TRBV6-6|TRBJ2-2|NA
CASTSETNTGELFF
TGTGCCAGCACCTCGGAGACGAACACCGGGGAGCTGTTTTTT
>NA|TRBV7-2|TRBJ1-5|NA
CASSLSGIPNQPQHF
TGTGCCAGCAGCTTATCAGGGATACCAAATCAGCCCCAGCATTTT
>NA|TRBV10-3|TRBJ1-5|once
CAISETPWTDTLSNQPQHF
TGTGCCATCAGTGAGACCCCCTGGACAGACACTCTCAGCAATCAGCCCCAGCATTTT
>TRBD1|TRBV5-1|TRBJ1-2|NA
CASSLDPSGAGGSGYTF
TGCGCCAGCAGCTTGGACCCCTCCGGGGCAGGGGGAAGTGGCTACACCTTC
>TRBD1|TRBV9|TRBJ1-1|NA
CASSAHPGTGTRSTEAFF
TGTGCCAGCAGCGCTCACCCCGGGACAGGGACTCGGAGCACTGAAGCTTTCTTT
>NA|TRBV27|TRBJ2-7|NA
CATSHGGTYEQYF
TGTGCCACGTCCCACGGGGGTACCTACGAGCAGTACTTC
>NA|TRBV6-5|TRBJ1-3|NA
CASSLGGGGNTIYF
TGTGCCAGCAGCCTCGGGGGAGGTGGAAACACCATATATTTT
>NA|TRBV6-6|TRBJ2-7|NA
CASSLRESLEQYF
TGTGCCAGCAGTCTCCGGGAGTCTCTCGAGCAGTACTTC
>NA|TRBV2|TRBJ1-5|NA
CASSEAGFLDSDQPQHF
TGTGCCAGCAGTGAAGCGGGGTTTTTAGACAGCGATCAGCCCCAGCATTTT
>NA|TRBV19|TRBJ1-3|once
CASSMPLQDAGNTIYF
TGTGCCAGTAGTATGCCCCTCCAGGATGCTGGAAACACCATATATTTT
>NA|TRBV6-5|TRBJ2-1|NA
CASSYGYGGNYEQFF
TGTGCCAGCAGTTACGGGTATGGCGGGAACTATGAGCAGTTCTTC
>TRBD1|TRBV5-1|TRBJ1-4|NA
CASSLGTGAYEKLFF
TGCGCCAGCAGCTTAGGGACAGGAGCGTATGAAAAACTGTTTTTT
>NA|TRBV5-1|TRBJ2-1|NA
CASSLAQSYNEQFF
TGCGCCAGCAGCTTGGCCCAGTCCTACAATGAGCAGTTCTTC
>NA|TRBV6-1|TRBJ2-1|once
CASIATGYEQFF
TGTGCCAGCATAGCAACAGGGTATGAGCAGTTCTTC
>NA|TRBV6-5|TRBJ1-1|once
CASGTTGIGTTEAFF
TGTGCCAGCGGAACAACCGGGATAGGCACAACTGAAGCTTTCTTT
>TRBD2|TRBV7-9|TRBJ2-1|NA
CSSSSPAGGPSYNEQFF
TGTTCCAGCAGCTCACCAGCGGGAGGGCCCTCTTACAATGAGCAGTTCTTC
>NA|TRBV6-1|TRBJ2-7|NA
CASSARVTYEQYF
TGTGCCAGCAGTGCTCGCGTAACCTACGAGCAGTACTTC
>NA|TRBV2|TRBJ1-1|NA
CASRRELNTEAFF
TGTGCCAGCCGTCGAGAACTAAACACTGAAGCTTTCTTT
>TRBD1|TRBV9|TRBJ2-3|NA
CASSAGQGTDTQYF
TGTGCCAGCAGCGCAGGACAGGGCACAGATACGCAGTATTTT
>TRBD1|TRBV5-4|TRBJ2-2|NA
CASSDSRDRGPGELFF
TGTGCCAGCAGCGACAGTCGGGACAGGGGGCCCGGGGAGCTGTTTTTT
>TRBD1|TRBV10-3|TRBJ2-7|NA
CAISRQGAYEQYF
TGTGCCATCAGCCGACAGGGGGCCTACGAGCAGTACTTC
>TRBD1|TRBV7-9|TRBJ2-7|NA
CASSRVGEIWDSDFHEQYF
TGTGCCAGCAGCCGCGTAGGGGAGATCTGGGACAGTGATTTCCACGAGCAGTACTTC